This note documents a single T cell receptor (beta chain) sequence. As originally analysed: Amplification from reference gene primers served as the basis for estimated nucleated cell counts. TCRdb's copy holds only in-frame clones and misses some; the assay was immunoSEQ multiplex PCR. Clonal size and the V and J genes are those of that table, whereas D and trimming came from the DNA. The sample lists roughly 250,000 clones; roughly nine tenths were seen once. This entry is derived from a study of blood T cell repertoires in COVID-19. Participant age was about 18 to 100 years, and participants resided in about 25 US areas. Researchers sorted participants into cohorts using their self-reported clinical history. J gave up 4 bases and V 4 bases, and 7 bases lay outside the gene matches. The CDR3 is made up of 15 amino acids. CDR1 is LGHDT and CDR2 is YNNKEL in the germline V gene (reference sequence).

The J gene is TRBJ1-1, the V gene TRBV3-1 (or the pseudogene TRBV3-2), with 9 bases lining up with TRBD1. The sequence was collected from a human donor in a cohort exposed to, infected with or recovered from COVID-19 (not recorded which). The donor label of this sample is uncertain. What was sequenced was PBMCs or T cells enriched from blood (not recorded which). The CDR3 DNA follows: TGTGCCAGCAGCCTACCGGGACAGGGCCTCACTGAAGCTTTCTTT. This sequence encodes CASSLPGQGLTEAFF.